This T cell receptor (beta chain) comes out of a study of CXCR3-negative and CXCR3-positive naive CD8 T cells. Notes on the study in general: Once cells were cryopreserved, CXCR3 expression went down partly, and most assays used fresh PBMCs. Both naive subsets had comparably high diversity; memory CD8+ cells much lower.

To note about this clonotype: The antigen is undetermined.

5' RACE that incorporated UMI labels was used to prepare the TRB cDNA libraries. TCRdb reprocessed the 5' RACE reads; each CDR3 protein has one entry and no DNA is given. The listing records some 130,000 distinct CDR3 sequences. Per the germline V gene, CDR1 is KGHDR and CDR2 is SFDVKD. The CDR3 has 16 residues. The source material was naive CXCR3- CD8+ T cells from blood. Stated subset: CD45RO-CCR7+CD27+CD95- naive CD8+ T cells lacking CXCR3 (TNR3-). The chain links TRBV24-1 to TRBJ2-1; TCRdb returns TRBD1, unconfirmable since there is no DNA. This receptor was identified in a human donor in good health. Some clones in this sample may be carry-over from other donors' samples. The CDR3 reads CATSDPRGLDNNEQFF.